Below, 25 T cell receptor beta chains from the same sample are listed, as sequenced in a study of technical replicates of blood from a few donors. Measured with immunoSEQ multiplex PCR; TCRdb has only the in-frame clones, and not every one. This sample has some 98,000 clones; approximately 96% occur once, and the top ten carry 0.2% to 0.25%. The sequenced sample consisted of T cells isolated from PBMCs. These receptors all stem from a human donor in good health.

The rearrangement links TRBV5-1 to TRBJ2-2; 7 bases fit TRBD2. CDR3 size: 14 residues. V dropped 5 bases and J dropped 8; count of bases not matched to a gene: 9. The germline V gene encodes CDR1 SGHRS and CDR2 YFSETQ. CDR3 sequence: CASRPRLAEGELFF. The CDR3 region has the DNA TGCGCCAGCAGACCAAGACTAGCCGAGGGGGAGCTGTTTTTT.

This sequence joins TRBV5-1 and TRBJ2-2; TRBD2 agrees at 8 bases. This CDR3 region has 17 residues. V dropped 6 bases and J dropped 10; count of bases not matched to a gene: 20. Germline CDR1 reads SGHRS; CDR2 reads YFSETQ. The CDR3 loop reads CASTREGGGLWTSELFF. CDR3 DNA: TGCGCCAGCACCCGGGAGGGGGGGGGCCTATGGACTTCGGAGCTGTTTTTT.

CDR3 DNA: TGTGCCAGCAGTACCGGGGACATGAACACTGAAGCTTTCTTT. Translation: CASSTGDMNTEAFF. This chain joins TRBV27 and TRBJ1-1, with D possibly TRBD1 on 6 matching bases. CDR1 is MNHEY, CDR2 SMNVEV, per germline (reference sequence). The CDR3 is 14 residues long. V lost 5 bases and J 0 bases, leaving 10 bases between the germline ends.

The chain recombines TRBV28 with TRBJ1-1, with TRBD1 identical over 9 bases. The trim removed 4 bases at V and 2 bases at J, leaving 11 bases unmatched. The CDR3 runs 17 residues. Per the germline V gene, CDR1 is MDHEN and CDR2 is SYDVKM. This CDR3 reads CASSWVSKGQGNTEAFF. CDR3 sequence (DNA): TGTGCCAGCAGTTGGGTTTCAAAGGGACAGGGAAACACTGAAGCTTTCTTT.

This chain links TRBV9 with TRBJ1-1; 11 nucleotides match TRBD1. Per germline, CDR1 SGDLS and CDR2 YYNGEE. The CDR3 runs to 14 residues. V gave up 3 bases and J gave up 4 bases; unmatched junction bases: 2. The CDR3 nucleotides read TGTGCCAGCAGCGCCGGGACAGGGGGCACTGAAGCTTTCTTT. It encodes CASSAGTGGTEAFF. Based on the CDR3 plus reference TRBV9 and TRBJ1-1, the full variable domain is DSGVTQTPKHLITATGQRVTLRCSPRSGDLSVYWYQQSLDQGLQFLIQYYNGEERAKGNILERFSAQQFPDLHSELNLSSLELGDSALYFCASSAGTGGTEAFFGQGTRLTVV.

The chain uses TRBV14 and TRBJ2-2; D ambiguous. The CDR3 loop spans 13 amino acids. Per germline, CDR1 SGHDN and CDR2 FVKESK. Trimming pared 6 bases from V and 0 bases from J, leaving 5 bases between. The CDR3 here is CASSPSNTGELFF. The CDR3 region has the DNA TGTGCCAGCAGTCCGTCGAACACCGGGGAGCTGTTTTTT.

V usage is TRBV19 and J usage is TRBJ1-5, with D perhaps TRBD1 (6 bases). Trimming cost V 6 bases and J 0 bases, with 18 bases left between them. The CDR3 loop spans 17 amino acids. The germline V gene encodes CDR1 LNHDA and CDR2 SQIVND (reference sequence). DNA for the CDR3: TGTGCCAGTAGCTCGTTTGGGACAAGCTATAGCAATCAGCCCCAGCATTTT. This codes for CASSSFGTSYSNQPQHF.

The genes are TRBV28 and TRBJ2-7, with a possible D match to TRBD2 (6 bases). Trimming removed 4 bases from V and 0 bases from J, with 10 bases in between. Germline CDR1 MDHEN, CDR2 SYDVKM. The CDR3 runs to 14 residues. CDR3 in amino acids: CASSSAGFSYEQYF. CDR3 sequence (DNA): TGTGCCAGCAGTTCCGCGGGGTTCTCCTACGAGCAGTACTTC.

This sequence joins TRBV7-2 and TRBJ2-4; TRBD2 might be the D (5 bases). Germline assignment: CDR1 SGHTA and CDR2 FQGNSA. The CDR3 runs to 15 residues. The germline V and J ends were trimmed by 1 base and 7 bases, with 14 bases remaining between them. CDR3 protein: CASSLEVETGNIQYF. CDR3 DNA sequence: TGTGCCAGCAGCTTAGAAGTTGAGACGGGGAACATTCAGTACTTC.

The V gene is TRBV7-9, the J gene TRBJ1-4; no reliable D call. CDR1 and CDR2 (germline): SEHNR, FQNEAQ (reference sequence). V lost 1 base and J 0 bases, leaving 6 bases between the germline ends. CDR3 length equals 15 residues. CDR3 sequence reads: CASSLGLATNEKLFF. In DNA, the CDR3 is TGTGCCAGCAGCTTAGGACTGGCAACTAATGAAAAACTGTTTTTT.

This sequence joins TRBV10-3 and TRBJ2-7, with TRBD1 matching 10 bases. Germline V CDR1 and CDR2: ENHRY, SYGVKD. The CDR3 extends over 15 amino acids. Germline trimming cut 3 bases from V and 2 bases from J; bases unmatched to any gene: 4. The CDR3 sequence is CAISETGTGAYEQYF. The CDR3 coding sequence is TGTGCCATCAGTGAAACCGGGACAGGGGCCTACGAGCAGTACTTC.

J is TRBJ2-2 and V is TRBV5-5; TRBD2 matches at 12 bases. The CDR3 consists of 17 residues. The V segment lost 0 bases and the J segment 6 bases; nucleotides outside the gene matches: 6. Germline loops: CDR1 SGHKS, CDR2 YYEKEE (reference sequence). CDR3 DNA sequence: TGTGCCAGCAGCTTGGTCGGACTAGCGGGGAGGTCCGGGGAGCTGTTTTTT. This sequence encodes CASSLVGLAGRSGELFF.

As DNA, the CDR3 is TGTGCCAGTAGTATACCGGGACTTACCTACAATGAGCAGTTCTTC. It yields the protein CASSIPGLTYNEQFF. This chain uses TRBV19 with TRBJ2-1; perhaps TRBD2 as D (6 bases). V shed 2 bases and J shed 2 bases, with 10 bases lying between them. CDR1 and CDR2 (germline): LNHDA, SQIVND (reference sequence). This CDR3 is 15 amino acids long.

The rearrangement uses TRBV5-6 and TRBJ2-5; TRBD2 might be the D (5 bases). Germline lookup yields CDR1 SGHDT and CDR2 YYEEEE. The CDR3 loop spans 15 amino acids. Deletions cut 7 bases from V and 0 bases from J, with 16 bases between. CDR3 bases: TGTGCCAGCCGCCAGAGCCCGGGGTACCAAGAGACCCAGTACTTC. This codes for CASRQSPGYQETQYF.

CDR3 sequence: CSVQRGGLAEVDNEQFF. As DNA, the CDR3 is TGCAGCGTTCAAAGGGGCGGACTAGCGGAGGTCGACAATGAGCAGTTCTTC. The gene calls are TRBV29-1 and TRBJ2-1; 10 bases agree with TRBD2. V dropped 5 bases and J dropped 5; count of bases not matched to a gene: 15. Germline-derived CDR1 and CDR2 are SQVTM and ANQGSEA. This CDR3 has 17 amino acids.

The chain couples TRBV19 to TRBJ1-5; D uncertain. V lost 5 bases to trimming and J lost 2 bases, with 10 bases between them. This CDR3 comprises 14 residues. Germline loops: CDR1 LNHDA, CDR2 SQIVND (reference sequence). The CDR3 nucleotides are TGTGCCAGTAGTCAGGCATGGGGCAATCAGCCCCAGCATTTT. Residues: CASSQAWGNQPQHF.

Of note for this clone: An end of the junction differs from the germline gene, which may be a read error. The chain joins TRBV7-3 to TRBJ2-1, with D uncertain. The CDR3 length is 14 residues. Germline CDR1 and CDR2: SGHTA and FQGTGA. DNA of the CDR3: TGTGTCAGCAGCTTATTCGGAGCGAACAATGAGCAGTTCTTC. It is translated as CVSSLFGANNEQFF.

The chain recombines TRBV5-1 with TRBJ2-7; 15 bases map to TRBD2. V was pared by 0 bases and J by 2 bases, with 6 bases of the junction left unmatched. The germline V gene encodes CDR1 SGHRS and CDR2 YFSETQ. CDR3 length: 18 residues. The CDR3 region is CASSLGTSGRERTYEQYF. CDR3 in DNA: TGCGCCAGCAGCTTGGGGACTAGCGGGAGGGAGAGGACCTACGAGCAGTACTTC.

The gene calls are TRBV14 and TRBJ2-7; 9 bases align to TRBD2. Germline V CDR1 and CDR2: SGHDN, FVKESK. The J segment lost 4 bases and the V segment lost 1 base, leaving 8 bases of the junction unmatched. The CDR3 loop spans 16 amino acids. In nucleotides, the CDR3 is TGTGCCAGCAGCCAAGTCGCGGGGGGGCCTTTGTACGAGCAGTACTTC. This gives the protein CASSQVAGGPLYEQYF. The full variable domain, with the rest looked up from reference TRBV14 and TRBJ2-7, is EAGVTQFPSHSVIEKGQTVTLRCDPISGHDNLYWYRRVMGKEIKFLLHFVKESKQDESGMPNNRFLAERTGGTYSTLKVQPAELEDSGVYFCASSQVAGGPLYEQYFGPGTRLTVT.

The chain joins TRBV28 to TRBJ2-7; 11 bases line up with TRBD1. Germline assignment: CDR1 MDHEN and CDR2 SYDVKM. The CDR3 totals 16 residues. V lost 6 bases, J lost 3 bases, and 10 bases stayed unmatched. Written as DNA, the CDR3 is TGTGCCAGCAGGCCAGACGGGACAGGGGGTTACTACGAGCAGTACTTC. Its translation: CASRPDGTGGYYEQYF.

V and J are TRBV7-9 and TRBJ1-1, with TRBD1 identical over 9 bases. The CDR3 sequence is 14 residues long. The junction had 9 bases not matched to a gene; V was cut back by 7 bases and J by 6 bases. Per the germline V gene, CDR1 is SEHNR and CDR2 is FQNEAQ (reference sequence). The CDR3 protein is CASTWGQGKAEAFF. The CDR3 DNA is TGTGCCAGCACATGGGGACAGGGAAAAGCTGAAGCTTTCTTT.

This chain uses TRBV4-2 with TRBJ1-5; D is unresolved. The germline gives CDR1 LGHNA, CDR2 YNFKEQ. Trimming took off 1 base at V and 2 bases at J, with 15 bases between the two ends. CDR3 length equals 17 residues. The CDR3 DNA follows: TGTGCCAGCAGCCAAGGCGGGCTGCGACATGGCAATCAGCCCCAGCATTTT. It is translated as CASSQGGLRHGNQPQHF.

The chain joins TRBV7-8 to TRBJ2-3, with D tentatively TRBD1 (6 bases). The germline V gene has CDR1 SGHVS and CDR2 FQNEAQ. The CDR3 extends over 15 amino acids. Trimming took off 2 bases at V and 2 bases at J, with 11 bases between the two ends. The CDR3: CASSLFTGSTDTQYF. In DNA form, the CDR3 reads TGTGCCAGCAGCTTATTCACAGGGTCCACAGATACGCAGTATTTT.

J is TRBJ1-2 and V is TRBV7-9, with D tentatively TRBD1 (6 bases). The CDR3 loop spans 12 amino acids. The V gene lost 1 base and the J gene lost 10 bases, with 10 bases spanning the gap. The germline gives CDR1 SEHNR, CDR2 FQNEAQ (reference sequence). The CDR3 reads CASSLGGQVYTF. CDR3 bases: TGTGCCAGCAGCTTAGGGGGACAAGTCTACACCTTC.

The rearrangement joins TRBV15 to TRBJ2-1, with 11 nucleotides matching TRBD2. Germline-derived CDR1 and CDR2 are LNHNV and YYDKDF (reference sequence). Germline trimming cut 0 bases from V and 3 bases from J; bases unmatched to any gene: 7. This CDR3 region has 18 residues. The CDR3 DNA sequence: TGTGCCACCAGCAGAGATGTTCCCGGGACTAGCGGCTACAATGAGCAGTTCTTC. Amino acid sequence: CATSRDVPGTSGYNEQFF.